The next 27 T cell receptor beta chains were all read from a single sample in a study of T cells after yellow fever vaccination. From the 5' RACE reads, TCRdb called clonotypes with MiXCR, one entry per CDR3 protein. The table records some 160,000 distinct CDR3 sequences, 7% to 10% of them present only once. The sequences come from CD8+ T cells sorted from PBMCs, collected 45 days after the yellow fever booster vaccination. The receptors originated from a man aged 18 to 35 who received the YFV17D yellow fever vaccine.

V usage is TRBV10-3 and J usage is TRBJ2-7; the match to TRBD1 covers 8 bases. V dropped 3 bases and J dropped 4; count of bases not matched to a gene: 5. CDR1 and CDR2 from the germline V gene are ENHRY and SYGVKD. This CDR3 is 14 amino acids long. The chain's CDR3 is CAISETGGTYEQYF. In DNA form, the CDR3 reads TGTGCCATCAGTGAAACAGGGGGTACGTACGAGCAGTACTTC.

This clonotype has more than one count but fewer than ten. The J gene is TRBJ1-2, the V gene TRBV4-1, with 7 bases that match TRBD1. The length of the CDR3 is 16 residues. Germline V gives CDR1 MGHRA, CDR2 YSYEKL. The J segment lost 0 bases and the V segment lost 3 bases, leaving 7 bases of the junction unmatched. The CDR3 coding sequence is TGCGCCAGCAGCCAGCCGGGACAGATCTCTAACTATGGCTACACCTTC. It codes for CASSQPGQISNYGYTF.

The chain uses TRBV7-9 and TRBJ1-2; D unresolved. Germline CDR1 SEHNR, CDR2 FQNEAQ (reference sequence). The V end was cut by 1 base, the J end by 7 bases, with 10 bases between. This CDR3 spans 13 amino acids. The CDR3 bases are TGTGCCAGCAGCTTAGTGGCGCTAGGTGGCTACACCTTC. This sequence encodes CASSLVALGGYTF. Supplemented by reference TRBV7-9 and TRBJ1-2, the full variable domain reads DTGVSQNPRHKITKRGQNVTFRCDPISEHNRLYWYRQTLGQGPEFLTYFQNEAQLEKSRLLSDRFSAERPKGSFSTLEIQRTEQGDSAMYLCASSLVALGGYTFGSGTRLTVV.

The genes are TRBV6-2 or TRBV6-3 and TRBJ2-1, with D possibly TRBD2 on 5 matching bases. This CDR3 spans 14 amino acids. V gave up 6 bases and J gave up 2 bases, with 11 bases separating them. Looked up from germline, CDR1 is MNHEY and CDR2 is SVGEGT. CDR3 sequence reads: CASSRTQTYNEQFF. In DNA, the CDR3 is TGTGCCAGCAGCAGGACTCAAACCTACAATGAGCAGTTCTTC.

This clonotype was observed many times. This chain links TRBV14 with TRBJ2-2, with 7 bases lining up with TRBD1. Germline assignment: CDR1 SGHDN and CDR2 FVKESK. The length of the CDR3 is 14 residues. With V trimmed by 4 bases and J by 6 bases, 5 bases remained unmatched. This CDR3 reads CASSRDRDPGELFF. The CDR3 bases are TGTGCCAGCAGCCGCGACAGGGACCCCGGGGAGCTGTTTTTT.

At least ten counts were recorded for this clonotype. The genes are TRBV6-5 and TRBJ1-1; unclear D gene. V gave up 4 bases and J gave up 4 bases, with 10 bases separating them. There are 13 residues in the CDR3. CDR1 and CDR2 from the germline V gene are MNHEY and SVGAGI. CDR3 loop: CASSLRVATEAFF. The CDR3 region has the DNA TGTGCCAGCAGTTTGAGGGTTGCCACTGAAGCTTTCTTT.

The chain links TRBV11-2 to TRBJ2-5, with D tentatively TRBD1 (5 bases). The CDR3 runs to 14 residues. Germline lookup yields CDR1 SGHAT and CDR2 FQNNGV. V gave up 1 base and J gave up 7 bases, with 13 bases separating them. This CDR3 reads CASSLGGRDGTQYF. The DNA of the CDR3 is TGTGCCAGCAGCTTAGGGGGCAGGGATGGGACCCAGTACTTC.

Ten or more counts support this clonotype. The chain has TRBV4-1 and TRBJ1-1; D is undetermined. CDR3 size: 15 residues. Trimming stripped 0 bases from V and 4 bases from J, with 12 bases between. Per germline, CDR1 MGHRA and CDR2 YSYEKL. CDR3 protein: CASSQDRGLGTEAFF. Written as DNA, the CDR3 is TGCGCCAGCAGCCAAGATCGGGGTCTAGGCACTGAAGCTTTCTTT.

This chain uses TRBV4-1 with TRBJ1-1, with 8 bases matching TRBD1. The CDR3 totals 15 residues. Trimming cost V 4 bases and J 5 bases; bases outside gene matches: 9. Germline V gives CDR1 MGHRA, CDR2 YSYEKL. The CDR3 sequence: CASSPSRGPMTEAFF. CDR3 coding DNA: TGCGCCAGCAGCCCGAGCAGGGGGCCGATGACTGAAGCTTTCTTT.

This clonotype was counted only a few times. The chain links TRBV10-3 to TRBJ2-1; the match to TRBD1 covers 9 bases. Germline V CDR1 and CDR2: ENHRY, SYGVKD. J gave up 5 bases and V 6 bases, and 8 bases lay outside the gene matches. The CDR3 has 15 amino acids. CDR3 sequence: CAISERGQGNNEQFF. DNA for the CDR3: TGTGCCATCAGCGAACGGGGACAGGGAAACAATGAGCAGTTCTTC.

This clonotype was picked up a small number of times. The V call is TRBV20-1, the J call TRBJ2-1; D is ambiguous. CDR3 length equals 11 residues. Trimming took off 3 bases at V and 8 bases at J, with 8 bases between the two ends. In germline, CDR1 is DFQATT, CDR2 SNEGSKA (reference sequence). CDR3 DNA: TGCAGTGCTAGGGTGGCGGATGAGCAGTTCTTC. The encoded protein is CSARVADEQFF.

This clonotype was counted a few times. The chain carries TRBV27 and TRBJ2-7, with D perhaps being TRBD1 or TRBD2 (5 bases each). CDR3 length: 12 residues. V shed 3 bases and J shed 4 bases, with 7 bases lying between them. Germline V gene lookup returns CDR1 MNHEY and CDR2 SMNVEV (reference sequence). CDR3 sequence (DNA): TGTGCCAGCAGTTTCTGGGGGTACGAGCAGTACTTC. This translates into CASSFWGYEQYF.

In its sample, this clonotype was seen a few times. The chain uses TRBV27 and TRBJ2-2, with a tentative D call TRBD2 (6 bases). Trimming took 6 bases from V and 2 from J, leaving 13 bases between them. The CDR3 covers 15 residues. Per the germline V gene, CDR1 is MNHEY and CDR2 is SMNVEV (reference sequence). The CDR3 sequence: CASRPNSGNTGELFF. CDR3 bases: TGTGCCAGCAGACCGAATAGCGGCAACACCGGGGAGCTGTTTTTT.

This clonotype occurred a few times. The rearrangement links TRBV5-6 to TRBJ1-1; unclear D gene. From germline, CDR1 is SGHDT and CDR2 YYEEEE. Trimming cost V 0 bases and J 0 bases, with 9 bases left between them. The CDR3 loop spans 15 amino acids. The CDR3 DNA is TGTGCCAGCAGCTTGGATACAGTCATGAACACTGAAGCTTTCTTT. This gives the protein CASSLDTVMNTEAFF.

This clonotype was picked up many times. The chain uses TRBV7-9 and TRBJ2-1; D unclear. V gave up 0 bases and J gave up 1 base, with 13 bases separating them. Germline V gene lookup returns CDR1 SEHNR and CDR2 FQNEAQ (reference sequence). The CDR3 length is 17 residues. CDR3: CASSLARTSSSYNEQFF. CDR3 coding DNA: TGTGCCAGCAGCTTAGCGCGAACCAGTTCGTCCTACAATGAGCAGTTCTTC.

Many counts were recorded for this clonotype. The chain recombines TRBV13 with TRBJ2-7; D is undetermined. There are 14 residues in the CDR3. V gave up 4 bases and J gave up 2 bases, with 12 bases separating them. Germline V gene sequence: CDR1 PRHDT, CDR2 FYEKMQ (reference sequence). This CDR3 reads CASSSTDGAYEQYV. The CDR3 bases are TGTGCCAGCAGCTCCACGGATGGCGCCTACGAGCAGTACGTC.

This clonotype has a handful of counts. Here the CDR3 DNA reads TGTGCCAGCAGCGTAGGCACCGGGACAGGTCCCCATGTAGGCTACACCTTC. Translating gives CASSVGTGTGPHVGYTF. V usage is TRBV9 and J usage is TRBJ1-2, with TRBD1 matching 8 bases. This CDR3 has 17 residues. CDR1 is SGDLS and CDR2 is YYNGEE in the germline V gene. With 0 bases clipped from V and 8 bases from J, the junction kept 15 bases outside the gene matches.

The V call is TRBV20-1, the J call TRBJ2-1, with D uncertain. Per the germline V gene, CDR1 is DFQATT and CDR2 is SNEGSKA (reference sequence). V was clipped by 7 bases and J by 1 base, with 11 bases between them. The CDR3 has 13 residues. The CDR3 spells CSVNFRSYNEQFF. For the CDR3, the DNA is TGCAGTGTGAATTTTAGGTCCTACAATGAGCAGTTCTTC.

This clonotype came up many times. The rearrangement uses TRBV4-3 and TRBJ2-5; 12 nucleotides match TRBD2. Trimming removed 2 bases from V and 5 bases from J; junction bases left unmatched: 3. The CDR3 is 15 amino acids. CDR1 LGHNA and CDR2 YSLEER come from the germline V gene. Here the CDR3 DNA reads TGCGCCAGCAGCCAACTAGCGGGGGGGCTGGAGACCCAGTACTTC. It translates to CASSQLAGGLETQYF.

This clonotype was recorded a few times. The V and J genes are TRBV6-6 and TRBJ2-1, with D perhaps TRBD2 (6 bases). Germline V gene lookup returns CDR1 MNHNY and CDR2 SVGAGI (reference sequence). The V and J ends lost 2 bases and 5 bases respectively, with 16 bases between them. The CDR3 length is 16 residues. The CDR3 nucleotides are TGTGCCAGCAGTTACCCCTCGGATGGGGGGAACAATGAGCAGTTCTTC. Encoded protein: CASSYPSDGGNNEQFF.

A few counts support this clonotype. The rearrangement uses TRBV29-1 and TRBJ2-7; tentatively, D is TRBD1 (5 bases). Germline assignment: CDR1 SQVTM and CDR2 ANQGSEA. The CDR3 totals 13 residues. The V and J ends lost 7 bases and 2 bases respectively, with 15 bases between them. CDR3 nucleotide sequence: TGCAGCGCGTTAAATCAGGGTGCCTACGAGCAGTACGTC. It encodes CSALNQGAYEQYV.

This clonotype was counted many times. The rearrangement links TRBV11-2 to TRBJ2-7; 7 bases match TRBD1. Looked up from germline, CDR1 is SGHAT and CDR2 is FQNNGV. The trim removed 8 bases at V and 3 bases at J, leaving 13 bases unmatched. The length of the CDR3 is 15 residues. CDR3 coding DNA: TGTGCCAGCCAACCGACCGGGACAGCCCACTACGAGCAGTACTTC. It yields the protein CASQPTGTAHYEQYF.

The gene calls are TRBV21-1 and TRBJ2-5; TRBD1, the table's D call, lacks a check against the DNA. TRBV21-1 is a recognized pseudogene. This CDR3 spans 16 amino acids. The CDR3 reads CASTLRGTGGIETQYF. CDR3 sequence (DNA): TGTGCCAGCACCTTAAGAGGGACAGGGGGCATAGAGACCCAGTACTTC.

This clonotype was seen only a few times. The genes are TRBV20-1 and TRBJ2-7, with D perhaps matching TRBD1 or TRBD2 (5 bases each). Germline V gives CDR1 DFQATT, CDR2 SNEGSKA (reference sequence). CDR3 size: 13 residues. Trimming pared 6 bases from V and 2 bases from J, leaving 14 bases between. CDR3 in amino acids: CSARGRGTYEQYV. The CDR3 DNA is TGCAGTGCAAGGGGTCGGGGAACCTACGAGCAGTACGTC.

This clonotype was found a few times. The gene calls are TRBV7-9 and TRBJ1-1, with D perhaps TRBD1 (6 bases). V lost 2 bases and J lost 0, with 13 bases in between. The germline V gene has CDR1 SEHNR and CDR2 FQNEAQ (reference sequence). The CDR3 loop spans 16 amino acids. CDR3 DNA: TGTGCCAGCAGCTTATACGGACAGACGATGAACACTGAAGCTTTCTTT. Its protein is CASSLYGQTMNTEAFF. Drawing the rest from reference TRBV7-9 and TRBJ1-1, the complete variable domain is DTGVSQNPRHKITKRGQNVTFRCDPISEHNRLYWYRQTLGQGPEFLTYFQNEAQLEKSRLLSDRFSAERPKGSFSTLEIQRTEQGDSAMYLCASSLYGQTMNTEAFFGQGTRLTVV.

J is TRBJ2-7 and V is TRBV7-8, with D possibly being TRBD2 (5 bases). The length of the CDR3 is 14 residues. Germline CDR1 SGHVS, CDR2 FQNEAQ. With 2 bases removed from V and 7 bases from J, the gap between germline ends came to 15 bases. CDR3 sequence reads: CASSLPGRGSEQYV. The CDR3 DNA follows: TGTGCCAGCAGCTTACCGGGTCGAGGGTCTGAGCAGTACGTC.

This clonotype was picked up many times. V and J are TRBV29-1 and TRBJ2-4; D tentatively fits TRBD1 or TRBD2 (6 bases each). The ends were cut back, 6 bases at V and 1 base at J, with 10 bases in the middle. The CDR3 consists of 13 residues. Germline loops: CDR1 SQVTM, CDR2 ANQGSEA. CDR3 loop: CSVKGGAKNIQYF. The DNA of the CDR3 is TGCAGCGTAAAAGGGGGGGCCAAAAACATTCAGTACTTC.